The T cell receptor beta chain described here comes from a study of T cell responses to AZD1222 COVID-19 vaccine. Study context: Second-dose schedules of about 4 or about 12 weeks were combined. Study-wide results and limits: A mostly white British donor set with more females was recruited, and clonal diversity was possibly underestimated. Repertoire sampling happened only post peak T cell response. Across spike, vaccine-associated CD4 TCRs were found, dominant at 160-218 and 743-854.

This clone was found once. Its target is not known. The CDR3 contains 14 residues. Per the germline V gene, CDR1 is SEHNR and CDR2 is FQNEAQ (reference sequence). V dropped 3 bases and J dropped 7; count of bases not matched to a gene: 7. Measured with immunoSEQ multiplex PCR; TCRdb has only the in-frame clones, and not every one. The repertoire holds approximately 82,000 clones, with approximately 85% as singletons. The starting material was peripheral blood, obtained on day 0 of AZD1222 vaccination. The receptor was isolated from an adult in good health. J is TRBJ1-2 and V is TRBV7-9, with 8 bases aligning to TRBD1. Here the CDR3 DNA reads TGTGCCAGCAGCTTTCAAGGACAGGGAACTGGCTACACCTTC. Its translation is CASSFQGQGTGYTF.